This T cell receptor (beta chain) was sequenced for a study of identical twins. Findings of the study overall: A cross-sectional statistical analysis, not follow-up of the same donors, supported the conclusions.

Between the trimmed V and J ends, which lost 3 bases and 3 bases, there was a span of 12 bases. The germline CDR1 and CDR2 sequences are MNHNS and SASEGT. The CDR3 has 14 amino acids. TCRdb itself ran the 5' RACE reads through MiXCR, one entry per CDR3 protein. The data contain roughly 570,000 distinct CDR3 sequences, 7.5% to 10% of them singletons. This clonotype was seen ten or more times. Its antigen is currently unknown. This same sample was also part of a study on yellow fever vaccine responses in identical twins. That study reports: Twins reportedly appeared to share part of their vaccine T cell response while keeping part individual.

The source is a woman under 30 in good health. Sequencing was carried out using PBMCs. The V call is TRBV6-1, the J call TRBJ2-7, with D tentatively TRBD1 or TRBD2 (5 bases each). The CDR3 nucleotides are TGTGCCAGCAGTGACGGGGCAGCCTACTACGAGCAGTACTTC. Protein: CASSDGAAYYEQYF.